These 21 T cell receptor beta chains originate from one sample sequenced in a study of T cells in placental villitis. This was the immunoSEQ v4 assay. Repertoires were generated with immunoSEQ multiplex PCR, while TCRdb's copy carries only in-frame clones and drops some. Of roughly 6,300 clones in the sample, just under 80% are singletons; the top ten hold about 8.6%. Sequences were obtained from placental tissue containing maternal and fetal cells. The source is a human patient with infectious villitis; the placental T cells may come from both mother and fetus.

As DNA, the CDR3 is TGTGCCTACCCGGACAGCACAGATACGCAGTATTTT. It translates to CAYPDSTDTQYF. The V gene is TRBV30, the J gene TRBJ2-3; D remains unclear. Germline CDR1 GTSNPN, CDR2 SVGIG (reference sequence). The CDR3 extends over 12 amino acids. Trimming took 7 bases from V and 0 from J, leaving 8 bases between them. Combining the CDR3 with reference TRBV30 and TRBJ2-3 gives the whole variable domain SQTIHQWPATLVQPVGSPLSLECTVEGTSNPNLYWYRQAAGRGLQLLFYSVGIGQISSEVPQNLSASRPQDRQFILSSKKLLLSDSGFYLCAYPDSTDTQYFGPGTRLTVL.

This clone was detected only once. The chain couples TRBV5-1 to TRBJ2-7, with 9 bases aligning to TRBD1. Germline trimming cut 2 bases from V and 5 bases from J; bases unmatched to any gene: 11. Germline lookup yields CDR1 SGHRS and CDR2 YFSETQ. The CDR3 sequence is 16 residues long. The CDR3 loop reads CASSFEGTGIIDEQYF. DNA of the CDR3: TGCGCCAGCAGCTTCGAGGGGACAGGGATTATCGACGAGCAGTACTTC.

This chain connects TRBV7-9 to TRBJ1-6; 9 bases agree with TRBD1. The CDR3 is made up of 13 amino acids. The V and J ends lost 5 bases and 7 bases, in that order; junction bases with no gene match: 0. Germline loops: CDR1 SEHNR, CDR2 FQNEAQ (reference sequence). CDR3 residues: CASSGTGNSPLHF. DNA of the CDR3: TGTGCCAGCAGCGGGACAGGGAATTCACCCCTCCACTTT.

The chain combines TRBV19 with TRBJ1-2; TRBD1 might be the D (5 bases). CDR1 LNHDA and CDR2 SQIVND come from the germline V gene (reference sequence). CDR3 length: 12 residues. V was shortened by 8 bases and J by 4 bases, with 11 bases between the two germline ends. The CDR3 region is CASAPGTYGYTF. CDR3 DNA: TGTGCCAGTGCCCCAGGGACCTATGGCTACACCTTC. Based on the CDR3 plus reference TRBV19 and TRBJ1-2, the full variable domain is DGGITQSPKYLFRKEGQNVTLSCEQNLNHDAMYWYRQDPGQGLRLIYYSQIVNDFQKGDIAEGYSVSREKKESFPLTVTSAQKNPTAFYLCASAPGTYGYTFGSGTRLTVV.

The chain joins TRBV7-2 to TRBJ1-1; 8 nucleotides align to TRBD1. Germline trimming cut 5 bases from V and 4 bases from J; bases unmatched to any gene: 12. CDR1 and CDR2 from the germline V gene are SGHTA and FQGNSA. The CDR3 sequence is 16 residues long. Written as DNA, the CDR3 is TGTGCCAGCAGCCTTACAGGGGGAGTGGGGGGCACTGAAGCTTTCTTT. Its translation: CASSLTGGVGGTEAFF.

The chain has TRBV18 and TRBJ1-2; 9 positions match TRBD1. In germline, CDR1 is KGHSH, CDR2 LQKENI. This CDR3 has 15 residues. The V gene end was trimmed by 4 bases and the J gene end by 8 bases; junction bases not matched to a gene: 11. CDR3 loop: CASSQSDRGPYGYTF. The CDR3 DNA reads as TGTGCCAGCTCACAGTCGGACAGGGGCCCCTACGGCTACACCTTC.

The genes are TRBV19 and TRBJ1-3, with D uncertain. The V gene's germline CDR1 is LNHDA and CDR2 SQIVND (reference sequence). There are 14 residues in the CDR3. Trimming took 4 bases from V and 4 from J, leaving 11 bases between them. As DNA, the CDR3 is TGTGCCAGTAGTACGCCGGTAGTCGGAAACACCATATATTTT. As protein: CASSTPVVGNTIYF.

This sequence joins TRBV10-3 and TRBJ2-5; D might be TRBD1 or TRBD2, each matching 5 bases. Trimming left V 10 bases short and J 2 bases short, with 20 bases between. CDR1 and CDR2 from the germline V gene are ENHRY and SYGVKD. This CDR3 is built from 15 residues. The CDR3 DNA is TGTGCCACGAGGGATAACGGACACCAACAAGAGACCCAGTACTTC. Translated: CATRDNGHQQETQYF.

This clone was seen a handful of times. This chain joins TRBV6-5 and TRBJ1-2, with 7 bases aligning to TRBD1. The ends lost 6 bases at V and 6 bases at J; junction bases unmatched: 10. Germline CDR1 and CDR2: MNHEY and SVGAGI. CDR3 length equals 14 residues. The CDR3 DNA reads as TGTGCCAGCAGCAGTGGGACAGCCTTACATGGCTACACCTTC. The encoded protein is CASSSGTALHGYTF.

The V and J genes are TRBV7-6 and TRBJ2-4, with D tentatively TRBD1 (5 bases). Germline-derived CDR1 and CDR2 are SGHVS and FNYEAQ. This CDR3 region has 16 residues. The V gene lost 4 bases and the J gene lost 0 bases, with 13 bases spanning the gap. The CDR3 sequence is CASSSGSRVAKNIQYF. In DNA, the CDR3 is TGTGCCAGCAGCTCAGGTTCCAGGGTAGCCAAAAACATTCAGTACTTC.

V usage is TRBV28 and J usage is TRBJ1-3, with D unresolved. Trimming shortened V by 6 bases and J by 0 bases, and 15 bases separated the two germline ends. This CDR3 has 16 amino acids. The germline V gene has CDR1 MDHEN and CDR2 SYDVKM. The CDR3 sequence is CASSQAGSISGNTIYF. For the CDR3, the DNA is TGTGCCAGCAGCCAAGCGGGTAGTATCTCTGGAAACACCATATATTTT.

This chain joins TRBV20-1 and TRBJ2-3, with D unresolved. The CDR3 extends over 11 amino acids. Trimming removed 4 bases from V and 6 bases from J, with 8 bases in between. Germline CDR1 is DFQATT and CDR2 is SNEGSKA (reference sequence). CDR3 bases: TGCAGTGCTACCAATTGGGATACGCAGTATTTT. This gives the protein CSATNWDTQYF.

This clone was detected only once. One end of the junction fails to match germline, which may point to a read error. The V gene is TRBV3-1 (or the pseudogene TRBV3-2), the J gene TRBJ1-3; a weak D match, TRBD1 (5 bases). The CDR3 length is 15 residues. Looked up from germline, CDR1 is LGHDT and CDR2 is YNNKEL (reference sequence). CDR3: CVSSQGAGTGNTIYF. CDR3 sequence (DNA): TGTGTCAGCAGCCAAGGGGCAGGGACGGGAAACACCATATATTTT.

The chain recombines TRBV6-5 with TRBJ2-1, with D unclear. V was trimmed by 7 bases and J by 8 bases, leaving 9 bases between them. The CDR3 spans 11 residues. Germline loops: CDR1 MNHEY, CDR2 SVGAGI. The CDR3 reads CASTRWDEQFF. The CDR3 DNA is TGTGCCAGCACCCGTTGGGATGAGCAGTTCTTC.

V and J are TRBV7-2 and TRBJ1-2; no clear D. Germline V CDR1 and CDR2: SGHTA, FQGNSA. The V gene lost 3 bases and the J gene lost 4 bases, with 15 bases spanning the gap. This CDR3 spans 15 amino acids. CDR3 in DNA: TGTGCCAGCAGCTTCGTAGGTGTCCTATCCTATGGCTACACCTTC. Protein: CASSFVGVLSYGYTF.

In the case of this clone: This sample includes further DNA sequences coding for the same CDR3. The genes are TRBV12-3 or TRBV12-4 and TRBJ2-2; D ambiguous. This CDR3 contains 13 residues. Trimming left V 2 bases short and J 5 bases short, with 6 bases between. The CDR3 nucleotides read TGTGCCAGCAGTTTAAGAACTACCGGGGAGCTGTTTTTT. Translating gives CASSLRTTGELFF.

The chain employs TRBV2 and TRBJ2-7; 8 bases fit TRBD2. CDR1 SNHLY and CDR2 FYNNEI come from the germline V gene. The CDR3 has 15 amino acids. The ends lost 2 bases at V and 2 bases at J; junction bases unmatched: 5. CDR3 coding DNA: TGTGCCAGCAGTGAAAGCCCGGGACTAGCCTACGAGCAGTACTTC. This gives the protein CASSESPGLAYEQYF.

This chain links TRBV18 with TRBJ1-2, with D maybe TRBD1 (6 bases). V lost 2 bases and J lost 8, with 12 bases in between. This CDR3 is 13 amino acids long. Germline V gene lookup returns CDR1 KGHSH and CDR2 LQKENI. The CDR3 nucleotides are TGTGCCAGCTCACCAACCAGGGGAATGGGCTACACCTTC. It yields the protein CASSPTRGMGYTF.

DNA of the CDR3: TGTGCCAGCAGGACCGGGACAGGGAATGGCTACACCTTC. Translation gives CASRTGTGNGYTF. The V and J genes are TRBV12-3 or TRBV12-4 and TRBJ1-2; 9 bases line up with TRBD1. V lost 6 bases, J lost 6 bases, and 5 bases stayed unmatched. The CDR3 length is 13 residues.

The chain has TRBV5-1 and TRBJ2-4, with D perhaps being TRBD1 or TRBD2 (5 bases each). Germline V gives CDR1 SGHRS, CDR2 YFSETQ. The CDR3 totals 14 residues. Trimming pared 3 bases from V and 0 bases from J, leaving 7 bases between. CDR3 coding DNA: TGCGCCAGCAGCTCGGGGACAGCCAAAAACATTCAGTACTTC. Its protein is CASSSGTAKNIQYF.

The DNA for the CDR3 is TGTGCCAGCAGCTTAGGAACGGGCCAGCCCTACGAGCAGTACTTC. Its translation: CASSLGTGQPYEQYF. V usage is TRBV7-2 and J usage is TRBJ2-7, with D unresolved. Trimming removed 1 base from V and 2 bases from J, with 12 bases in between. The CDR3 runs to 15 residues. The germline V gene has CDR1 SGHTA and CDR2 FQGNSA.